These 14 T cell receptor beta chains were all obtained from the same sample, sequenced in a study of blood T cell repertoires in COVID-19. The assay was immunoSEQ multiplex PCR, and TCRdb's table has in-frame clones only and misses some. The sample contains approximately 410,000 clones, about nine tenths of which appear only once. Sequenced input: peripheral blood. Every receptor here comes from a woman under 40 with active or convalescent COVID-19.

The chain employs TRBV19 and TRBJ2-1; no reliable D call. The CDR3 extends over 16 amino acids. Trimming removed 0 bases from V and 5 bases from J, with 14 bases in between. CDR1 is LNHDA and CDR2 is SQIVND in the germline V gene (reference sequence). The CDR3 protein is CASSIEPLVPNNEQFF. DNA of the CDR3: TGTGCCAGTAGTATAGAGCCCTTAGTCCCAAACAATGAGCAGTTCTTC.

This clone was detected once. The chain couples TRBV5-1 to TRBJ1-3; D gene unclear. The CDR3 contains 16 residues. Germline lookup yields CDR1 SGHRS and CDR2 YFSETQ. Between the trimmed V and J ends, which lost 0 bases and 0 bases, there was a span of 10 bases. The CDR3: CASSLGGSSSGNTIYF. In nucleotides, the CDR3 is TGCGCCAGCAGCTTGGGCGGCAGCTCCTCTGGAAACACCATATATTTT.

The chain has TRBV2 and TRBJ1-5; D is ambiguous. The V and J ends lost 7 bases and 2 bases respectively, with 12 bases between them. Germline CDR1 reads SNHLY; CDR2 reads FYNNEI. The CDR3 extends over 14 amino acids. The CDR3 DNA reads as TGTGCCAGCAATGCGGACGGGGGCAATCAGCCCCAGCATTTT. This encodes CASNADGGNQPQHF.

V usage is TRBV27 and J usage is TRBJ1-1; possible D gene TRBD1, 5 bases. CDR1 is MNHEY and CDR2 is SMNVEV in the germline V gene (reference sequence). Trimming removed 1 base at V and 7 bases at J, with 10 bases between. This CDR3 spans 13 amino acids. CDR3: CASSLWQGREAFF. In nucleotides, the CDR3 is TGTGCCAGCAGTTTATGGCAGGGTCGTGAAGCTTTCTTT.

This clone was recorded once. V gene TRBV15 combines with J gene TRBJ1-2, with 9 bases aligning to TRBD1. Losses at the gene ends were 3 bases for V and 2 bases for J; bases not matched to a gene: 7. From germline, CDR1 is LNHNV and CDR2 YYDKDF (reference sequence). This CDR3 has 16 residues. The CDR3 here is CATSREGQGGNYGYTF. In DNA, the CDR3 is TGTGCCACCAGCAGGGAGGGACAGGGCGGCAACTATGGCTACACCTTC. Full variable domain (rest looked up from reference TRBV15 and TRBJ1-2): DAMVIQNPRYQVTQFGKPVTLSCSQTLNHNVMYWYQQKSSQAPKLLFHYYDKDFNNEADTPDNFQSRRPNTSFCFLDIRSPGLGDTAMYLCATSREGQGGNYGYTFGSGTRLTVV.

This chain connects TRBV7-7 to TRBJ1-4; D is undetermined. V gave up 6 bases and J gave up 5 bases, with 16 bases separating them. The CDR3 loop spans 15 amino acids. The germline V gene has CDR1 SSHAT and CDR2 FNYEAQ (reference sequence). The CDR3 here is CASSPGLSDNEKLFF. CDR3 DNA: TGTGCCAGCAGTCCAGGACTGTCCGACAATGAAAAACTGTTTTTT.

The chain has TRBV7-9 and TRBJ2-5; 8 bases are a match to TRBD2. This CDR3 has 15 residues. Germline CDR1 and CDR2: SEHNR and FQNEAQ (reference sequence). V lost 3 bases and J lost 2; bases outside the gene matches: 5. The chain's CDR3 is CASSFGIAGQETQYF. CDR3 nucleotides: TGTGCCAGCAGCTTTGGAATAGCGGGGCAAGAGACCCAGTACTTC.

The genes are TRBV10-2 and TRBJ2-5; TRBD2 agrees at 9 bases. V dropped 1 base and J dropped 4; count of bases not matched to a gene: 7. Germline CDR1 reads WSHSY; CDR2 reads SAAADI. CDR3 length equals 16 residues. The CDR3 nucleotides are TGCGCCAGCAGTGAGTGGGAGCGGGGGGCGGGAGAGACCCAGTACTTC. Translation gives CASSEWERGAGETQYF.

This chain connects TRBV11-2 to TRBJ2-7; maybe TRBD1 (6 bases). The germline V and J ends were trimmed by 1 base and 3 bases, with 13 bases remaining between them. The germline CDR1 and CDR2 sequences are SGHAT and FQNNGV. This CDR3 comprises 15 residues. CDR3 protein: CASSLVGGPVYEQYF. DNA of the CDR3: TGTGCCAGCAGCTTAGTTGGGGGCCCCGTCTACGAGCAGTACTTC.

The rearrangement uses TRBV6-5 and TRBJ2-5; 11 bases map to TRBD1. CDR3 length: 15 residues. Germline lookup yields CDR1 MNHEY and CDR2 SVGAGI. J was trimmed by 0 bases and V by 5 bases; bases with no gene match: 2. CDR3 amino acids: CASSRGQGDQETQYF. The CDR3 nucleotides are TGTGCCAGCAGTCGGGGACAGGGGGACCAAGAGACCCAGTACTTC.

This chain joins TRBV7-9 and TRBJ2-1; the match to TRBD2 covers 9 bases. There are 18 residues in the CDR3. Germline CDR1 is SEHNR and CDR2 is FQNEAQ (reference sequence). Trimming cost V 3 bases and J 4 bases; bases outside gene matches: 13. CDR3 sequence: CASSFGTSSGRQYNEQFF. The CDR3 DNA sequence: TGTGCCAGCAGCTTCGGGACTAGCTCGGGGCGACAATACAATGAGCAGTTCTTC.

The CDR3 reads CASSSILAGELFF. CDR3 DNA: TGTGCCAGCAGCTCAATTTTGGCTGGGGAGCTGTTTTTT. The V gene is TRBV7-8, the J gene TRBJ2-2; D remains unclear. Per the germline V gene, CDR1 is SGHVS and CDR2 is FQNEAQ. This CDR3 region has 13 residues. V was cut by 4 bases and J by 8 bases, with 11 bases left in between.

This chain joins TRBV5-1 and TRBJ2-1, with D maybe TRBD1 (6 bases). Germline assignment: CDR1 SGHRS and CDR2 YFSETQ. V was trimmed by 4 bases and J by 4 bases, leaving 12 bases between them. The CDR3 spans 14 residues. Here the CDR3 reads CASSDGTNYNEQFF. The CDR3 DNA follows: TGCGCCAGCAGCGACGGGACAAATTACAATGAGCAGTTCTTC.

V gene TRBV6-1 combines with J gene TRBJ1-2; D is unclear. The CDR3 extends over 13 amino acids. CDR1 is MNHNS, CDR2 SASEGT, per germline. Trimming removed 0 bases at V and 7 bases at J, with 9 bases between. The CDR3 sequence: CASSEAHEVGYTF. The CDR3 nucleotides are TGTGCCAGCAGTGAAGCCCATGAGGTTGGCTACACCTTC.